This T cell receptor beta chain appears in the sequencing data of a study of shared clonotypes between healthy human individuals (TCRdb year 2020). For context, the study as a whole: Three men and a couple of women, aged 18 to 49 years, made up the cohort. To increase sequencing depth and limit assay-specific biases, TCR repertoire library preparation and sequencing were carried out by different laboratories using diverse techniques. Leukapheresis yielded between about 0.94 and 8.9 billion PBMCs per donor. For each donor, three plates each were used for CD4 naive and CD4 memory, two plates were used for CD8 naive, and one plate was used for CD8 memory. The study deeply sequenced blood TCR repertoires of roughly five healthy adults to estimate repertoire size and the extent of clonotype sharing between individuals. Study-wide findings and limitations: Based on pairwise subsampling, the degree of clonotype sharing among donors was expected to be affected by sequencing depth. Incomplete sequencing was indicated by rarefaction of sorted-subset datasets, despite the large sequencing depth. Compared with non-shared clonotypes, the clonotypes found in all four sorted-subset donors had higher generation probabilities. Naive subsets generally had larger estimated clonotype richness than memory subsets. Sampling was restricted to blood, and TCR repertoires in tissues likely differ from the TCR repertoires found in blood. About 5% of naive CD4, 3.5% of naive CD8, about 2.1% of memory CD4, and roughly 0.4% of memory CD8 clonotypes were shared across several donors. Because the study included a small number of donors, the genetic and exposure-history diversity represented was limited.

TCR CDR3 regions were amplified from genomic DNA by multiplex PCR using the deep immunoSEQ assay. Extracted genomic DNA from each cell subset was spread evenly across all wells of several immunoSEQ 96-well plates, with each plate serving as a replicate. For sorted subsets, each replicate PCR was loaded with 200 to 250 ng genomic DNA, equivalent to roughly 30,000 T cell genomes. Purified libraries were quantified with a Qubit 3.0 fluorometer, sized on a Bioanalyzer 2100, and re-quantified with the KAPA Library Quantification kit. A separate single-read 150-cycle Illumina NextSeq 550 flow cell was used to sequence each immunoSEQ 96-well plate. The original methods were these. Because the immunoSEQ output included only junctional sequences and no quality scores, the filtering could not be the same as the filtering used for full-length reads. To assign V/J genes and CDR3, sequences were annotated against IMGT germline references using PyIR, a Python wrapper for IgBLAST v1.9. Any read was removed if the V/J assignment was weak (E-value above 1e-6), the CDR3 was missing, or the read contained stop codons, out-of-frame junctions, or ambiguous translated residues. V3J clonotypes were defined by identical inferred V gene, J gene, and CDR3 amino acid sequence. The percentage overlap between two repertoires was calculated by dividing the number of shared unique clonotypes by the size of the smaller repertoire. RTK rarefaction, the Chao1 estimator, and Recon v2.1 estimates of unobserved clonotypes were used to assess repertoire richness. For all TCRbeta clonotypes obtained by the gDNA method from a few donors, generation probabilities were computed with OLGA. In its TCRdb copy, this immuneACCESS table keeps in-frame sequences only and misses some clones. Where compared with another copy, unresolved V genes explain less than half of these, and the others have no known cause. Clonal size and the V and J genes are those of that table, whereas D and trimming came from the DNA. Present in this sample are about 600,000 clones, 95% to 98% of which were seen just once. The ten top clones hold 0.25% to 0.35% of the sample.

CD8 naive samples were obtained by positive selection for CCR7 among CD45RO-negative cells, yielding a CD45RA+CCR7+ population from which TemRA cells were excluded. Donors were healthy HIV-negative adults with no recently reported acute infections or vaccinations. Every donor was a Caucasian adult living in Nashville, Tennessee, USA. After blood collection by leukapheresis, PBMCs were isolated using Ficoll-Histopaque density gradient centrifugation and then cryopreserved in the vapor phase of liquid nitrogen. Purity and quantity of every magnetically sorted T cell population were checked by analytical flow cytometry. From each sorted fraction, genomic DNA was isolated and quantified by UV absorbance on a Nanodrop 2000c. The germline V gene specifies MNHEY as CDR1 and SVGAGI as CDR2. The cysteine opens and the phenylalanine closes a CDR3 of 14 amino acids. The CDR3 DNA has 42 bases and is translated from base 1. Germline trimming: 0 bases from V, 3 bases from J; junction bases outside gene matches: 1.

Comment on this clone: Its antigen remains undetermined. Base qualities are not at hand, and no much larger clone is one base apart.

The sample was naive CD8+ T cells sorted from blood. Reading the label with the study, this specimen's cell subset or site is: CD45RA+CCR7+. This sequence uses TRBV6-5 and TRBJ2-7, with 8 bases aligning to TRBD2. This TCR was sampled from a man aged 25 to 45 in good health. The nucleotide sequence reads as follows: TGTGCCAGCAGTTACTCAGGGACTAGCTACGAGCAGTACTTC. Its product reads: CASSYSGTSYEQYF.